This T cell receptor beta chain was captured in a study of identical twins listed by TCRdb under 2016. About the study as a whole: TCR alpha and beta repertoires from monozygotic twins, unrelated adults of various ages and cord blood were deep-sequenced to test whether fetal clonotypes persist. Replicate twin experiments were performed at different times using different library preparation protocols to rule out contamination.

Points the paper makes about the study in general: Out-of-frame TCR alpha sequences shared between twins showed an excess of low generation-probability sequences compared with coincidental sharing between unrelated individuals. Conclusions relied on cross-sectional statistical analysis, since the same donors could not be followed over many years. Abundant cord blood beta clonotypes had fewer insertions, young adult naive repertoires showed a similar but weaker trend, and memory repertoires showed no such trend. Invariant T cells such as MAIT and iNKT could partly confound zero-insertion analyses, although diverse VJ usage argued against such confounding for most clonotypes. Out-of-frame TCR alpha sharing in monozygotic twins was systematically underestimated by recombination models, whereas sharing between unrelated individuals was in agreement with the recombination models. The excess sharing between twins in beta out-of-frame sequences was weaker because fewer shared sequences reduced the signal-to-noise ratio.

Taken from cysteine to phenylalanine, the CDR3 has 16 residues. Only CDR3 DNA remains: 48 bases, in frame from the first base. The germline V gene encodes CDR1 MDHEN and CDR2 SYDVKM. Remarks on this clonotype: Its binding antigen is unknown. No per-base quality is available; no much larger clone lies one base away.

Every donor was a healthy Caucasian. Library preparation employed 5' RACE. Sequenced using an Illumina HiSeq 2000. Template switching added a universal primer binding site, and the final cDNA carried a unique molecular identifier that allowed TCR cDNA molecules to be counted accurately. Specific primers in the conserved constant-segment region were used to synthesize first-strand cDNA for TCR alpha and beta chains. Each cDNA library was double barcoded, with a SMART-Mk sample barcode plus Illumina barcodes, to control for contamination. TruSeq adapter sequences, together with Illumina sample barcodes, were added in two successive PCR steps. Sequencing of the TCR alpha and beta cDNA libraries was done on the Illumina HiSeq platform using custom primers. Turning to the authors' computational methods: MiGEC processed the raw reads to extract unique molecular identifiers, while MiXCR was used to determine the CDR3 positions. For each individual, recombination models were inferred using an EM algorithm with the repgenHMM and IGoR tools. The tcR package in R was used for shared clonotype analysis, with sharing normalized by the product of cloneset sizes. Out-of-frame nonproductive sequences were analyzed to study raw recombination free of thymic and clonal selection effects. TCRdb's own reprocessing of the public reads used fastp at Q25 and MiXCR and kept productive beta chains. Rows are combined by CDR3 protein, so each entry shows the most common genes and DNA. None of the V and J calls come from the authors' own analysis; TCRdb made them. In all, the sample holds 1.5 million to 2 million distinct CDR3 sequences, and around a third of those were seen once. Less than 0.35% of the sample is held by the ten biggest clonotypes.

The material sequenced was cord blood. The rearrangement joined TRBV28 to TRBJ2-7; 8 central bases correspond to TRBD2. The J call may be wrong; the DNA end is better matched by TRBJ2-5. The TCR was taken from a newborn girl in good health. The CDR3 in this case is CASGYAGLEWSQTQYF. In nucleotide form, the sequence is TGTGCCAGCGGTTATGCGGGACTAGAGTGGTCCCAGACCCAGTACTTC.